This TCR beta chain was retrieved from a study of T cell responses to AZD1222 COVID-19 vaccine. Assay used: immunoSEQ multiplex PCR; TCRdb lists only in-frame clones, some missing. The sample records some 180,000 clones, around nine tenths being singletons. The CDR3 length is 15 residues. Per the germline V gene, CDR1 is SGHVS and CDR2 is FQNEAQ. V lost 4 bases, J lost 3 bases, and 3 bases stayed unmatched. The rearrangement uses TRBV7-8 and TRBJ2-5; 12 bases agree with TRBD2. The TCR was taken from an adult who received the AZD1222 COVID-19 vaccine. The source was peripheral blood, collected 28 days after the second AZD1222 dose. CDR3 sequence reads: CASSSRLAGEETQYF. The CDR3 DNA sequence: TGTGCCAGCAGCTCCCGACTAGCGGGAGAAGAGACCCAGTACTTC.